The 23 T cell receptor beta chains reported below all come from one sample, sequenced in a study of cytomegalovirus exposure and HLA in healthy donors. Use of 60 Vbeta and 13 Jbeta primers characterized the PCR. Here immunoSEQ multiplex PCR was the method, and the copy in TCRdb shows in-frame clones only, minus some. Among 75,000 to 100,000 clones, around 70% were seen once, and the ten largest hold 1.2%. Sample: PBMCs. These receptors all come from a female donor in good health and CMV-seronegative.

This clone was picked up a small number of times. The chain joins TRBV15 to TRBJ2-3, with a tentative D call TRBD2 (7 bases). The germline CDR1 and CDR2 sequences are LNHNV and YYDKDF (reference sequence). The V and J ends lost 1 base and 3 bases respectively, with 14 bases between them. This CDR3 is 16 amino acids long. CDR3 sequence: CATSRALGGRTDTQYF. In DNA, the CDR3 is TGTGCCACCAGCAGAGCTCTCGGGGGGCGGACAGATACGCAGTATTTT.

V gene TRBV27 combines with J gene TRBJ1-1; possibly TRBD1 for D (6 bases). This CDR3 is built from 12 residues. Germline lookup yields CDR1 MNHEY and CDR2 SMNVEV (reference sequence). The ends were cut back, 6 bases at V and 6 bases at J, with 11 bases in the middle. CDR3 sequence reads: CASSAGVAEAFF. The CDR3 region has the DNA TGTGCCAGCAGCGCAGGGGTAGCTGAAGCTTTCTTT.

The rearrangement links TRBV27 to TRBJ2-2, with a possible D match to TRBD1 (6 bases). Trimming took off 5 bases at V and 8 bases at J, with 9 bases between the two ends. Germline lookup yields CDR1 MNHEY and CDR2 SMNVEV (reference sequence). This CDR3 has 12 amino acids. The DNA for the CDR3 is TGTGCCAGCAGTCCTACAGGGGGGGAGCTGTTTTTT. Residues: CASSPTGGELFF.

This clone has a count of ten or more. The chain uses TRBV12-2 and TRBJ2-5; no check of the table's D call, TRBD2, against the DNA was made. TRBV12-2 represents a pseudogene. This CDR3 has 13 amino acids. CDR3 residues: CASRLAGGETQYF. For the CDR3, the DNA is TGTGCAAGTCGCTTAGCGGGGGGAGAGACCCAGTACTTC.

The J gene is TRBJ1-4, the V gene TRBV7-9, with TRBD1 as a possible D gene (5 bases). Per the germline V gene, CDR1 is SEHNR and CDR2 is FQNEAQ (reference sequence). The CDR3 loop spans 14 amino acids. Trimming stripped 7 bases from V and 6 bases from J, with 15 bases between. The CDR3 nucleotides are TGTGCCAGCAACCCGGGGGAGGGGCATGAAAAACTGTTTTTT. Its protein is CASNPGEGHEKLFF.

This clone appeared a few times. This rearrangement joins TRBV7-9 to TRBJ2-1, with TRBD2 identical over 10 bases. Trimming removed 8 bases from V and 7 bases from J; junction bases left unmatched: 8. Germline loops: CDR1 SEHNR, CDR2 FQNEAQ (reference sequence). The CDR3 totals 14 residues. CDR3 sequence (DNA): TGTGCCAGCGGGGTAGCGGGAGGAAGTAATGAGCAGTTCTTC. This gives the protein CASGVAGGSNEQFF.

The rearrangement joins TRBV11-3 to TRBJ1-2; TRBD1 agrees at 7 bases. V was clipped by 5 bases and J by 1 base; unmatched bases: 1. The length of the CDR3 is 13 residues. Germline loops: CDR1 SGHNT, CDR2 YENEEA. The CDR3 bases are TGTGCCAGCAGCCCAGGGGGTAACTATGGCTACACCTTC. The encoded protein is CASSPGGNYGYTF. Combining the CDR3 with reference TRBV11-3 and TRBJ1-2 gives the whole variable domain EAGVVQSPRYKIIEKKQPVAFWCNPISGHNTLYWYLQNLGQGPELLIRYENEEAVDDSQLPKDRFSAERLKGVDSTLKIQPAELGDSAVYLCASSPGGNYGYTFGSGTRLTVV.

The genes are TRBV27 and TRBJ2-3; tentative D call: TRBD1 (7 bases). The CDR3 runs to 15 residues. V lost 3 bases, J lost 4 bases, and 14 bases lay in between. Germline V gene data show CDR1 as MNHEY and CDR2 as SMNVEV (reference sequence). The CDR3 bases are TGTGCCAGCAGTTTCCAGGGGGGTGAGCCAGATACGCAGTATTTT. Translating gives CASSFQGGEPDTQYF.

J is TRBJ2-7 and V is TRBV18, with TRBD1 matching 11 bases. In germline, CDR1 is KGHSH, CDR2 LQKENI. This CDR3 contains 14 residues. J was trimmed by 3 bases and V by 6 bases; bases with no gene match: 4. The CDR3 here is CASSSGTGGYEQYF. The DNA for the CDR3 is TGTGCCAGCTCTTCCGGGACAGGGGGCTACGAGCAGTACTTC.

V is TRBV9 and J is TRBJ2-1; maybe TRBD2 (6 bases). V shed 5 bases and J shed 1 base, with 7 bases lying between them. This CDR3 contains 13 residues. CDR1 and CDR2 (germline): SGDLS, YYNGEE. The CDR3 loop is CASSLASYNEQFF. The CDR3 DNA follows: TGTGCCAGCAGTCTAGCGTCCTACAATGAGCAGTTCTTC.

This clone turned up a few times. The V call is TRBV15, the J call TRBJ1-2; 12 nucleotides align to TRBD1. The CDR3 contains 15 residues. CDR1 is LNHNV and CDR2 is YYDKDF in the germline V gene (reference sequence). The junction had 6 bases not matched to a gene; V was cut back by 3 bases and J by 7 bases. In DNA form, the CDR3 reads TGTGCCACCAGCAGGACGGGACAGGGGGCTATTGGCTACACCTTC. Translated, it gives CATSRTGQGAIGYTF.

The J gene is TRBJ1-2, the V gene TRBV15, with 8 bases aligning to TRBD1. V shed 0 bases, J shed 6 bases, and the junction held 6 bases outside the gene matches. There are 15 residues in the CDR3. Germline CDR1 reads LNHNV; CDR2 reads YYDKDF (reference sequence). CDR3 coding DNA: TGTGCCACCAGCAGAGATATGACAGGGGTGGATGGCTACACCTTC. It translates to CATSRDMTGVDGYTF.

CDR3 in amino acids: CASSIAGVGPYEQYF. In DNA, the CDR3 is TGTGCCAGCAGCATAGCGGGAGTAGGGCCCTACGAGCAGTACTTC. The chain has TRBV25-1 and TRBJ2-7; 9 bases match TRBD2. The CDR3 runs 15 residues. Germline CDR1 and CDR2: MGHDK and SYGVNS. The junction had 8 bases not matched to a gene; V was cut back by 6 bases and J by 2 bases.

The chain is built from TRBV6-5 and TRBJ2-1, with TRBD1 as a possible D gene (7 bases). Germline CDR1 reads MNHEY; CDR2 reads SVGAGI. V lost 0 bases and J lost 4, with 10 bases in between. This CDR3 is built from 15 residues. The CDR3 DNA follows: TGTGCCAGCAGTTACTCGTCAGGGGGGTACAATGAGCAGTTCTTC. Protein sequence: CASSYSSGGYNEQFF.

This rearrangement joins TRBV4-1 to TRBJ1-2; a weak D match, TRBD1 (5 bases). Between the trimmed V and J ends, which lost 0 bases and 3 bases, there was a span of 11 bases. Germline V gene data show CDR1 as MGHRA and CDR2 as YSYEKL. The CDR3 loop spans 15 amino acids. The CDR3 spells CASSQDPSGYYGYTF. The CDR3 coding sequence is TGCGCCAGCAGCCAAGATCCATCAGGGTACTATGGCTACACCTTC.

This clone showed up just a few times. The chain links TRBV6-5 to TRBJ2-3; 8 nucleotides agree with TRBD2. CDR1 is MNHEY and CDR2 is SVGAGI in the germline V gene. The junction had 11 bases not matched to a gene; V was cut back by 6 bases and J by 6 bases. The CDR3 totals 15 residues. In nucleotides, the CDR3 is TGTGCCAGCAGGGCGCGGGGGGTGCCCCGGGATACGCAGTATTTT. Its translation is CASRARGVPRDTQYF.

The J gene is TRBJ1-1, the V gene TRBV27; D is possibly TRBD1 (6 bases). The CDR3 runs 15 residues. V lost 2 bases, J lost 6 bases, and 16 bases lay in between. Germline-derived CDR1 and CDR2 are MNHEY and SMNVEV (reference sequence). The DNA for the CDR3 is TGTGCCAGCAGTTTAGTTGGGGGGGCGACGGCTGAAGCTTTCTTT. Protein: CASSLVGGATAEAFF.

V usage is TRBV6-5 and J usage is TRBJ1-4; D might be TRBD1 (5 bases). The germline V and J ends were trimmed by 6 bases and 4 bases, with 9 bases remaining between them. The CDR3 covers 13 residues. Germline CDR1 and CDR2: MNHEY and SVGAGI. The CDR3 nucleotides are TGTGCCAGCAGCGCCGGGGGTAATGAAAAACTGTTTTTT. The encoded protein is CASSAGGNEKLFF.

This clone was seen a handful of times. At one end, the junction sequence differs from germline, possibly due to a read error. This chain links TRBV7-7 with TRBJ2-3; D gene uncertain. This CDR3 has 15 residues. Germline CDR1 is SSHAT and CDR2 is FNYEAQ (reference sequence). The CDR3 sequence: CASSFGVSSTDTQYF. Here the CDR3 DNA reads TGTGCTAGCAGCTTCGGAGTCTCTAGCACAGATACGCAGTATTTT.

The CDR3 reads CASSLGLRGNTEAFF. As DNA, the CDR3 is TGTGCCAGCAGCTTGGGTCTTAGGGGGAACACTGAAGCTTTCTTT. This rearrangement joins TRBV5-8 to TRBJ1-1; the D gene is possibly TRBD1 (5 bases). V was clipped by 0 bases and J by 1 base, with 10 bases between them. CDR1 is SGHTS, CDR2 YDEGEE, per germline. The CDR3 has 15 residues.

The V call is TRBV9, the J call TRBJ1-3, with unresolved D. Trimming shortened V by 3 bases and J by 0 bases, and 4 bases separated the two germline ends. Germline V gene data show CDR1 as SGDLS and CDR2 as YYNGEE. The CDR3 is 13 amino acids. In nucleotides, the CDR3 is TGTGCCAGCAGCGGACACTCTGGAAACACCATATATTTT. Translation: CASSGHSGNTIYF. Together with reference TRBV9 and TRBJ1-3, the CDR3 gives the full variable domain: DSGVTQTPKHLITATGQRVTLRCSPRSGDLSVYWYQQSLDQGLQFLIQYYNGEERAKGNILERFSAQQFPDLHSELNLSSLELGDSALYFCASSGHSGNTIYFGEGSWLTVV.

The chain combines TRBV29-1 with TRBJ1-2; D is perhaps TRBD1 (5 bases). This CDR3 is 14 amino acids long. CDR1 and CDR2 from the germline V gene are SQVTM and ANQGSEA. The V end lost 3 bases, the J end lost 7 bases, and 18 bases lay between the germline ends. The CDR3: CSVDMFGQGRGYTF. The CDR3, as DNA: TGCAGCGTTGATATGTTTGGGCAGGGCCGTGGCTACACCTTC.

The V and J genes are TRBV13 and TRBJ1-1; 8 bases are shared with TRBD1. Germline V gene data show CDR1 as PRHDT and CDR2 as FYEKMQ (reference sequence). The CDR3 spans 14 residues. V lost 4 bases and J lost 6; bases outside the gene matches: 7. The CDR3 here is CASSSDRGASEAFF. CDR3 nucleotide sequence: TGTGCCAGCAGCTCTGACAGGGGAGCATCTGAAGCTTTCTTT.